This entry lists 26 T cell receptor beta chains sequenced from one sample in a study of blood T cell repertoires in COVID-19. TCRdb keeps only in-frame clones here, not all; method: immunoSEQ multiplex PCR. Found here are over 150,000 clones, 80% of them singletons; the top ten hold approximately 3.6%. The sample was PBMCs or T cells enriched from blood (not recorded which). The receptor set was obtained from a woman between 55 and 75 years old who had recovered from COVID-19.

This clone was detected only once. Written as DNA, the CDR3 is TGTGCCACCAGTGATTTAGCGGGTATAAGGGGAGCTTTCTTT. Translating it yields CATSDLAGIRGAFF. The chain joins TRBV24-1 to TRBJ1-1; D perhaps matches TRBD1 (5 bases). Trimming stripped 1 base from V and 10 bases from J, with 15 bases between. The germline CDR1 and CDR2 sequences are KGHDR and SFDVKD. The CDR3 is 14 amino acids.

The sample holds one count of this clone. V usage is TRBV5-5 and J usage is TRBJ1-3; 8 bases map to TRBD1. The junction had 16 bases not matched to a gene; V was cut back by 4 bases and J by 1 base. The CDR3 contains 19 residues. In germline, CDR1 is SGHKS, CDR2 YYEKEE (reference sequence). The CDR3 protein is CASSGRQGPTKGSGNTIYF. The CDR3 coding sequence is TGTGCCAGCAGCGGCCGACAGGGGCCCACTAAAGGATCTGGAAACACCATATATTTT.

Details on this clone: At one end, the junction sequence differs from germline, possibly due to a read error. The rearrangement joins TRBV7-2 to TRBJ1-1; D is ambiguous. In germline, CDR1 is SGHTA, CDR2 FQGNSA. This CDR3 has 14 amino acids. Here the CDR3 reads CASRFPHPNTEAFF. The CDR3 region has the DNA TGTGCCAGCCGCTTCCCCCATCCGAACACTGAAGCTTTCTTT.

V and J are TRBV5-1 and TRBJ2-6, with D hard to call. The length of the CDR3 is 14 residues. The ends were cut back, 5 bases at V and 0 bases at J, with 6 bases in the middle. CDR1 and CDR2 from the germline V gene are SGHRS and YFSETQ. CDR3 DNA sequence: TGCGCCAGCAGATCTAACTCTGGGGCCAACGTCCTGACTTTC. Residues: CASRSNSGANVLTF.

The CDR3 DNA follows: TGTGCCAGCAGCCTCAACGGACAGGGGAGAAACACCGGGGAGCTGTTTTTT. It yields the protein CASSLNGQGRNTGELFF. The gene calls are TRBV11-2 and TRBJ2-2; 9 bases fit TRBD1. The J segment lost 2 bases and the V segment lost 5 bases, leaving 9 bases of the junction unmatched. CDR3 length: 17 amino acids. Germline V CDR1 and CDR2: SGHAT, FQNNGV.

The chain carries TRBV19 and TRBJ1-1; tentative D call: TRBD1 (5 bases). Germline values: CDR1 LNHDA, CDR2 SQIVND (reference sequence). This CDR3 has 14 residues. Trimming removed 6 bases from V and 5 bases from J, with 16 bases in between. CDR3 loop: CASRLGEGWTEAFF. CDR3 nucleotide sequence: TGTGCCAGTAGGTTGGGGGAGGGTTGGACTGAAGCTTTCTTT.

The chain couples TRBV18 to TRBJ1-5; no clear D gene. From germline, CDR1 is KGHSH and CDR2 LQKENI. The V and J ends lost 6 bases and 7 bases respectively, with 13 bases between them. This CDR3 spans 13 amino acids. For the CDR3, the DNA is TGTGCCAGCTCTAACCACGAGTTGCAGCCCCAGCATTTT. Its protein product is CASSNHELQPQHF. The variable domain in full, with the rest retrieved from reference TRBV18 and TRBJ1-5, is NAGVMQNPRHLVRRRGQEARLRCSPMKGHSHVYWYRQLPEEGLKFMVYLQKENIIDESGMPKERFSAEFPKEGPSILRIQQVVRGDSAAYFCASSNHELQPQHFGDGTRLSIL.

Only a few counts were recorded for this clone. CDR3 region: CASSPGRAWAEAFF. As DNA, the CDR3 is TGTGCCAGCAGCCCCGGGAGAGCCTGGGCTGAAGCTTTCTTT. The chain has TRBV2 and TRBJ1-1; the D is unclear. V was clipped by 6 bases and J by 6 bases, with 17 bases between them. The V gene's germline CDR1 is SNHLY and CDR2 FYNNEI. The CDR3 sequence is 14 residues long.

The chain is built from TRBV27 and TRBJ2-7; 7 bases fit TRBD2. Trimming removed 6 bases from V and 4 bases from J; junction bases left unmatched: 6. CDR3 length equals 13 residues. CDR1 and CDR2 (germline): MNHEY, SMNVEV (reference sequence). The CDR3 nucleotides are TGTGCCAGCAGAAAGGGAGGGGTGTACGAGCAGTACTTC. Translated: CASRKGGVYEQYF.

CDR3 in DNA: TGTGCCAGCTCACCATCCCTAGCCACGGCGACCGGGGAGCTGTTTTTT. Its translation is CASSPSLATATGELFF. This chain connects TRBV18 to TRBJ2-2; possible D gene TRBD2, 5 bases. From germline, CDR1 is KGHSH and CDR2 LQKENI. This CDR3 is 16 amino acids long. The V end was cut by 2 bases, the J end by 5 bases, with 15 bases between.

The chain links TRBV27 to TRBJ2-1; 13 positions match TRBD2. The CDR3 consists of 18 residues. V gave up 7 bases and J gave up 0 bases; unmatched junction bases: 9. Germline V gene data show CDR1 as MNHEY and CDR2 as SMNVEV (reference sequence). CDR3 DNA sequence: TGTGCCAGCATTCGCGACGGGACTAGCGGGGCCTCCTACAATGAGCAGTTCTTC. It is translated as CASIRDGTSGASYNEQFF.

This clone was picked up one time. The chain couples TRBV5-1 to TRBJ1-2; D gene ambiguous. Germline lookup yields CDR1 SGHRS and CDR2 YFSETQ. CDR3 size: 9 residues. Trimming pared 5 bases from V and 10 bases from J, leaving 6 bases between. Here the CDR3 reads CASRRAYTF. DNA of the CDR3: TGCGCCAGCAGGCGGGCCTACACCTTC.

J is TRBJ2-3 and V is TRBV6-1; the D gene is possibly TRBD1 (6 bases). Trimming pared 2 bases from V and 2 bases from J, leaving 17 bases between. Germline V gene sequence: CDR1 MNHNS, CDR2 SASEGT. The CDR3 is 17 amino acids. The CDR3 is CASSERPQGSSTDTQYF. The DNA for the CDR3 is TGTGCCAGCAGTGAACGGCCCCAGGGGTCTTCCACAGATACGCAGTATTTT.

CDR3 region: CASSLASAFEQFF. The CDR3 DNA is TGCGCCAGCAGCTTGGCCTCTGCGTTTGAGCAGTTCTTC. V and J are TRBV5-1 and TRBJ2-1; D is unclear. Germline V gene sequence: CDR1 SGHRS, CDR2 YFSETQ. With 0 bases removed from V and 9 bases from J, the gap between germline ends came to 10 bases. The CDR3 has 13 amino acids.

The rearrangement joins TRBV19 to TRBJ1-6, with 9 positions matching TRBD1. CDR3 size: 15 residues. The germline V gene has CDR1 LNHDA and CDR2 SQIVND (reference sequence). J was trimmed by 7 bases and V by 6 bases; bases with no gene match: 7. CDR3 sequence: CASRTGGETNSPLHF. CDR3 nucleotide sequence: TGTGCCAGTAGGACAGGGGGGGAAACAAATTCACCCCTCCACTTT. Looking up the rest from reference TRBV19 and TRBJ1-6 gives the full variable domain: DGGITQSPKYLFRKEGQNVTLSCEQNLNHDAMYWYRQDPGQGLRLIYYSQIVNDFQKGDIAEGYSVSREKKESFPLTVTSAQKNPTAFYLCASRTGGETNSPLHFGNGTRLTVT.

This chain connects TRBV3-1 (or the pseudogene TRBV3-2) to TRBJ2-1; D possibly corresponds to TRBD2 (5 bases). The V end was cut by 0 bases, the J end by 0 bases, with 12 bases between. The CDR3 totals 17 residues. CDR1 LGHDT and CDR2 YNNKEL come from the germline V gene (reference sequence). The CDR3 DNA sequence: TGTGCCAGCAGCCAAGATATTCCGGGAAGCTCCTACAATGAGCAGTTCTTC. Its translation: CASSQDIPGSSYNEQFF.

The rearrangement uses TRBV5-1 and TRBJ2-1; a weak D match, TRBD1 (5 bases). The CDR3 totals 14 residues. The germline gives CDR1 SGHRS, CDR2 YFSETQ. The V end lost 4 bases, the J end lost 8 bases, and 16 bases lay between the germline ends. The CDR3 sequence is CASSPRTPDYEQFF. CDR3 in DNA: TGCGCCAGCAGCCCCCGGACACCCGACTATGAGCAGTTCTTC.

V usage is TRBV5-1 and J usage is TRBJ1-1; no firm D call. The length of the CDR3 is 11 residues. The V and J ends lost 4 bases and 7 bases respectively, with 8 bases between them. The germline V gene has CDR1 SGHRS and CDR2 YFSETQ. The CDR3: CASSDELEAFF. In nucleotides, the CDR3 is TGCGCCAGCAGCGATGAACTTGAAGCTTTCTTT.

The chain links TRBV4-1 to TRBJ1-2; TRBD1 might be the D (5 bases). The CDR3 runs to 14 residues. V gave up 0 bases and J gave up 8 bases, with 13 bases separating them. CDR1 is MGHRA, CDR2 YSYEKL, per germline. CDR3: CASSQDVGVAGYTF. The CDR3 DNA follows: TGCGCCAGCAGCCAAGATGTAGGGGTTGCGGGCTACACCTTC.

This clone was seen a few times. The chain carries TRBV6-5 and TRBJ1-5; possible D gene TRBD1, 6 bases. V gave up 6 bases and J gave up 4 bases, with 13 bases separating them. The CDR3 consists of 14 residues. Germline CDR1 reads MNHEY; CDR2 reads SVGAGI. The CDR3 reads CASSRRQVNQPQHF. The CDR3 DNA reads TGTGCCAGCAGCCGGAGACAGGTAAATCAGCCCCAGCATTTT.

This clone was detected once. The V gene is TRBV10-1, the J gene TRBJ2-1; TRBD1 aligns across 7 bases. Germline V gene sequence: CDR1 WNHNN, CDR2 SYGVQD (reference sequence). The CDR3 is 16 residues long. V was clipped by 5 bases and J by 2 bases; unmatched bases: 9. This chain's CDR3 is CASSSSRQGPYNEQFF. CDR3 DNA sequence: TGCGCCAGCAGTAGCTCCCGACAGGGTCCCTACAATGAGCAGTTCTTC.

This chain connects TRBV27 to TRBJ2-1; D is perhaps TRBD2 (6 bases). The V gene lost 2 bases and the J gene lost 2 bases, with 10 bases spanning the gap. The CDR3 contains 15 residues. Germline V gives CDR1 MNHEY, CDR2 SMNVEV (reference sequence). The CDR3 coding sequence is TGTGCCAGCAGTTTAGGGGGGATACCCTACAATGAGCAGTTCTTC. Amino acids: CASSLGGIPYNEQFF.

The chain is built from TRBV30 and TRBJ2-7; 9 nucleotides line up with TRBD2. Germline-derived CDR1 and CDR2 are GTSNPN and SVGIG (reference sequence). The CDR3 loop spans 14 amino acids. J was trimmed by 3 bases and V by 5 bases; bases with no gene match: 8. The DNA of the CDR3 is TGTGCCTGGCAAACCGGGACTAGCTTCTACGAGCAGTACTTC. This gives the protein CAWQTGTSFYEQYF.

This chain uses TRBV30 with TRBJ1-4; 12 bases agree with TRBD1. Germline CDR1 GTSNPN, CDR2 SVGIG (reference sequence). CDR3 size: 14 residues. The junction had 6 bases not matched to a gene; V was cut back by 3 bases and J by 10 bases. This chain's CDR3 is CAWSLGTGGGKLFF. DNA of the CDR3: TGTGCCTGGAGCCTCGGGACAGGGGGCGGAAAACTGTTTTTT.

The V and J genes are TRBV6-6 and TRBJ1-1; 8 bases line up with TRBD1. The CDR3 sequence is 16 residues long. The J segment lost 1 base and the V segment lost 5 bases, leaving 9 bases of the junction unmatched. Looked up from germline, CDR1 is MNHNY and CDR2 is SVGAGI (reference sequence). The CDR3 DNA reads as TGTGCCAGCAGTCCCCTAGGGGGACAGGCGAACACTGAAGCTTTCTTT. Translated, it gives CASSPLGGQANTEAFF.

V usage is TRBV6-5 and J usage is TRBJ1-6; possible D gene TRBD1, 6 bases. CDR3 length: 15 amino acids. Germline V lookup: CDR1 MNHEY, CDR2 SVGAGI. V was trimmed by 11 bases and J by 5 bases, leaving 19 bases between them. CDR3 in amino acids: CAGGSVDSHNSPLHF. CDR3 nucleotide sequence: TGTGCCGGGGGTTCCGTGGACAGCCATAATTCACCCCTCCACTTT.